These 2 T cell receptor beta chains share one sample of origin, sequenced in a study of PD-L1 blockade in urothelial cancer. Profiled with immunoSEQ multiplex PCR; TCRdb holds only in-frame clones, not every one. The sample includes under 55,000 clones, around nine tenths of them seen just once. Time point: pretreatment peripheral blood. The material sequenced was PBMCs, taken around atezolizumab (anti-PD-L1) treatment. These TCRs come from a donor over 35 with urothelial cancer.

The CDR3: CASRPQLGTGQETQYF. The CDR3 nucleotides read TGTGCCAGCAGGCCACAATTGGGGACAGGGCAAGAGACCCAGTACTTC. The J gene is TRBJ2-5, the V gene TRBV6-6; 9 bases align to TRBD1. Germline trimming cut 6 bases from V and 2 bases from J; bases unmatched to any gene: 10. Germline CDR1 and CDR2: MNHNY and SVGAGI (reference sequence). This CDR3 contains 16 residues.

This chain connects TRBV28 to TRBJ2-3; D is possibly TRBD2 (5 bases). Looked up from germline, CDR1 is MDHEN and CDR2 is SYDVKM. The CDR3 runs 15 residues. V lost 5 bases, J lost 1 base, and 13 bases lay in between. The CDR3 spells CASSGPGIGTDTQYF. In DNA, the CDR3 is TGTGCCAGCAGTGGCCCGGGAATAGGCACAGATACGCAGTATTTT.